This T cell receptor beta chain was recovered during a study of patients and donors after allogeneic stem cell transplantation. TCRdb re-called the RT-PCR reads through MiXCR, storing one row per CDR3 protein. This table holds approximately 170,000 distinct CDR3 sequences, 24% found once. The V gene end was trimmed by 0 bases and the J gene end by 4 bases; junction bases not matched to a gene: 5. The CDR3 length is 16 residues. Germline-derived CDR1 and CDR2 are SGHRS and YFSETQ. The table lists this clonotype with a count of one. The receptor comes from a human donor who was either an allogeneic HSCT recipient or a stem cell or donor lymphocyte infusion donor (not recorded which). It is not recorded whose cells these are; they may come from a transplant donor. Sequenced: blood, either unsorted or a sorted T cell fraction (not recorded which). The rearrangement uses TRBV5-1 and TRBJ2-1; 9 nucleotides line up with TRBD2. CDR3 nucleotides: TGCGCCAGCAGCTTGGAAAGTCTAGCGGGGTACAATGAGCAGTTCTTC. This gives the protein CASSLESLAGYNEQFF.